Listed below are T cell receptor beta chains from one sample, sequenced in a study of chemoradiotherapy in HPV16-positive cancers. Sequenced by immunoSEQ multiplex PCR; TCRdb stores in-frame clones only, minus some. Of 20,000 or so clones listed, 80% to 90% are singletons. The sequencing here drew on blood, taken from a patient who underwent chemoradiotherapy. The origin of the receptors is a human donor with HPV-associated anogenital cancer. Each CDR3 is given with its conserved first and last residue. The D gene is left open where the match is weak.

d_gene: TRBD1
v_gene: TRBV5-1
CDR3aa: CASSPYTGGGNTEAFF

d_gene: TRBD1
v_gene: TRBV29-1
CDR3aa: CSVEDQGAQNYGYTF

d_gene: -
v_gene: TRBV19
CDR3aa: CASTQQGWNQPQHF

d_gene: TRBD1
v_gene: TRBV2
CDR3aa: CASKRGRGNEQFF

d_gene: TRBD1
v_gene: TRBV30
CDR3aa: CAGTGPNTEAFF

d_gene: TRBD1
v_gene: TRBV19
CDR3aa: CASSPQGSMGNTEAFF

d_gene: -
v_gene: TRBV7-2
CDR3aa: CASSLNVPTYNEQFF

d_gene: -
v_gene: TRBV7-9
CDR3aa: CASSHSGPAGTEAFF

d_gene: TRBD2
v_gene: TRBV30
CDR3aa: CAWTTLRGSGGAGLTQYF

d_gene: -
v_gene: TRBV7-9
CDR3aa: CASSAKGGSHTEAFF

d_gene: -
v_gene: TRBV5-1
CDR3aa: CASSVDGMNTEAFF

d_gene: -
v_gene: TRBV5-4
CDR3aa: CASSLERGNTGELFF

d_gene: TRBD2
v_gene: TRBV11-3
CDR3aa: CASSRGGPGQETQYF

d_gene: TRBD1
v_gene: TRBV19
CDR3aa: CASWDRYNEQFF

d_gene: TRBD1
v_gene: TRBV19
CDR3aa: CASDRGSGELFF

d_gene: -
v_gene: TRBV14
CDR3aa: CASRPDRRRVGGHNEQFF

d_gene: -
v_gene: TRBV18
CDR3aa: CASSPQDDGTEELFF

d_gene: -
v_gene: TRBV5-1
CDR3aa: CASGTGRGGGTGELFF

d_gene: TRBD1
v_gene: TRBV5-4
CDR3aa: CASSPRTGWNYGYTF

d_gene: TRBD2
v_gene: TRBV2
CDR3aa: CASRGLVAETQYF

d_gene: -
v_gene: TRBV5-6
CDR3aa: CASSFQGQTDTQYF

d_gene: -
v_gene: TRBV11-2
CDR3aa: CASSPQGGAGETQYF

d_gene: -
v_gene: TRBV6-1
CDR3aa: CASEKYGNQPQHF

d_gene: TRBD1
v_gene: TRBV7-6
CDR3aa: CASSLAPPRQGHSTNEKLFF

d_gene: TRBD2
v_gene: TRBV5-4
CDR3aa: CASSSSGTPLTGEQYF

d_gene: -
v_gene: TRBV10-1
CDR3aa: CASSETSAKNIQYF

d_gene: -
v_gene: TRBV30
CDR3aa: CAWSARGGGETQYF

d_gene: -
v_gene: TRBV2
CDR3aa: CASSAATANYGYTF

d_gene: -
v_gene: TRBV14
CDR3aa: CASSPGLANSPLHF

d_gene: -
v_gene: TRBV7-3
CDR3aa: CASSSGANVLTF

d_gene: -
v_gene: TRBV6-5
CDR3aa: CASTLGGRGATEAFF

d_gene: -
v_gene: TRBV11-2
CDR3aa: CASSSELAGGTEAFF

d_gene: -
v_gene: TRBV19
CDR3aa: CASSITQGRRPSYGYTF

d_gene: TRBD1
v_gene: TRBV5-1
CDR3aa: CASSGGDRGSTDTQYF

d_gene: -
v_gene: TRBV4-2
CDR3aa: CASSQVPVQTQYF

d_gene: -
v_gene: TRBV19
CDR3aa: CASSPGRVETQYF

d_gene: -
v_gene: TRBV15
CDR3aa: CATSTRRTASTDTQYF

d_gene: -
v_gene: TRBV11-2
CDR3aa: CASSPRIAGQPQHF

d_gene: TRBD1
v_gene: TRBV6-1
CDR3aa: CASSEAGGRNQPQHF

d_gene: -
v_gene: TRBV6-6
CDR3aa: CASSYSSQGAGQPQHF

d_gene: -
v_gene: TRBV9
CDR3aa: CASSAGPQETQYF